This T cell receptor beta chain was documented in a study of T cell responses to AZD1222 COVID-19 vaccine. The data were produced by immunoSEQ multiplex PCR, yet TCRdb's version contains in-frame clones alone and is incomplete. This table holds roughly 100,000 clones, more than 85% found once. Regarding this clone: Its antigen is unidentified.

This CDR3 spans 14 amino acids. Germline V gene sequence: CDR1 SGHRS, CDR2 YFSETQ. Trimming cost V 0 bases and J 1 base, with 4 bases left between them. General study results and limits: CD4 TCRs linked to vaccination spanned spike, dominating at 160-218 and 743-854. Among spike-specific TCRs, nearly half reportedly target unmutated variant regions. A mostly white British donor set with more females was recruited, and clonal diversity was possibly underestimated. Breadth and depth of Spike-specific TCRs rose after two AZD1222 doses.

The J gene is TRBJ2-2, the V gene TRBV5-1, with D unresolved. The input for sequencing was peripheral blood, taken on day 0 of AZD1222 vaccination. This receptor was taken from an adult in good health. This CDR3 reads CASSLAGNTGELFF. The CDR3 region has the DNA TGCGCCAGCAGCTTGGCTGGGAACACCGGGGAGCTGTTTTTT.